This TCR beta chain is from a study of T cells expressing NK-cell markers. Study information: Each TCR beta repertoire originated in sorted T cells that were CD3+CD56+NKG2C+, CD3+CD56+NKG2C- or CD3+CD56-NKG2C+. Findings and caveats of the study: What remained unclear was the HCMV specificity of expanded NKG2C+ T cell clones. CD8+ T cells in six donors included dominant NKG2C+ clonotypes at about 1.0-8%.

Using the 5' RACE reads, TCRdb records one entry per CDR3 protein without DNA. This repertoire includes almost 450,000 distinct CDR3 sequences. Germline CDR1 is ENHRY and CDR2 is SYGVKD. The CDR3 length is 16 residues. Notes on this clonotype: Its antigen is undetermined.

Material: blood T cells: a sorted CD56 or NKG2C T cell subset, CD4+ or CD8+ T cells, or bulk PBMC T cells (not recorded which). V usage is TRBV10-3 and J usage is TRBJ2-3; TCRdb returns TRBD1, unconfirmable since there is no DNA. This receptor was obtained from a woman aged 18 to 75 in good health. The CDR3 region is CAISEGGRGSTDTQYF.